Each of the 19 T cell receptor beta chains below was sequenced from the same sample in a study of CD8+ T cells in alopecia areata. Combined cutaneous lymph node cells underwent sorting by CD4, CD8alpha, NKG2D, NKG2ACE and additional markers. RNA was extracted and reverse transcribed into cDNA as the sequencing template. Repertoires were generated with immunoSEQ multiplex PCR, while TCRdb's copy carries only in-frame clones and drops some. Observed in the sample are 2,000 or so clones, none of them singletons. Material for sequencing was CD8+ T cells sorted from a lymph node. The source of these receptors is a C3H/HeJ mouse with alopecia areata. Mouse strain MHC haplotype: H2-k.

The table lists this clone with many counts. Gene names are the mouse ones. The read stops 4 residues short of the end of the CDR3; the missing end is completed from the germline J gene. The rearrangement uses TRBV19 and TRBJ2-1, with 8 bases lining up with TRBD2. Germline CDR1 is FNHDT and CDR2 is SITEND (reference sequence). The CDR3 contains 15 residues. The V and J ends lost 1 base and 1 base, in that order; junction bases with no gene match: 1. CDR3 DNA (partial): TGTGCCAGCAGTATAAACTGGGGGAACTATGCT. It yields the protein CASSINWGNYA. The whole CDR3 is CASSINWGNYAEQFF.

By sample share, this clone is medium-sized. Germline and genes: mouse. Coverage ceases 4 residues before the CDR3 finishes, and the germline J gene fills in the end. The chain uses TRBV13-2 and TRBJ2-2; TRBD1 matches 7 bases. CDR1 is NNHNN, CDR2 SYGAGS, per germline (reference sequence). This CDR3 has 13 amino acids. The ends lost 5 bases at V and 4 bases at J; junction bases unmatched: 2. The sequenced part of the CDR3 DNA is TGTGCCAGCGGCGACAGGGTCACCGGG. This codes for CASGDRVTG. The whole CDR3 sequence is CASGDRVTGQLYF.

On this clone: Gene names are mouse gene names. CDR3 DNA, as far as it was read: TGTGCCAGCAGCCTAGAGCATGGGGGGCCCGGTCAAAAC. Residues: CASSLEHGGPGQN. The full CDR3 sequence reads CASSLEHGGPGQNTLYF. The V and J genes are TRBV5 and TRBJ2-4, with TRBD2 as a possible D gene (7 bases). The read terminates 4 residues before the CDR3 end, so the remaining end is supplied by the germline J gene. This CDR3 comprises 17 residues. Germline-derived CDR1 and CDR2 are LGHNA and YNLKQL (reference sequence). V lost 4 bases, J lost 1 base, and 18 bases lay in between.

This clone occurred many times. The gene names given are mouse names. The read terminates 4 residues ahead of where the CDR3 ends, so the germline J gene completes it. The chain links TRBV13-3 to TRBJ2-4; 11 positions agree with TRBD2. Germline CDR1 NNHDY, CDR2 SYVADS. The CDR3 has 13 residues. Incomplete CDR3 DNA: TGTGCCAGCAGGGACTGGGGGGAAAAC. Translation: CASRDWGEN. The entire CDR3 reads CASRDWGENTLYF.

This clone was seen at least ten times. Gene names and germline match the mouse. The CDR3 extends 4 residues past the end of the read, so its final part is completed from the germline J gene. V is TRBV1 and J is TRBJ2-7; 7 nucleotides align to TRBD1. Germline V gives CDR1 NSQYPW, CDR2 LRSPGD (reference sequence). V trimming: 4 bases; J trimming: 3 bases; junction bases outside the gene matches: 3. The CDR3 totals 13 residues. Here the CDR3 reads CTCSVRGIYEQYF. CDR3 DNA (partial): TGCACCTGCAGTGTCAGGGGGATCTAT.

A word on this clone: Gene names denote mouse genes. The read ends 4 residues early relative to the CDR3; the germline J gene fills the gap. V is TRBV19 and J is TRBJ2-3, with 8 bases aligning to TRBD1. CDR1 is FNHDT and CDR2 is SITEND in the germline V gene (reference sequence). CDR3 length equals 14 residues. J gave up 1 base and V 3 bases, and 1 base lay outside the gene matches. The CDR3 sequence: CASSTGQGAETLYF. The DNA read from the CDR3 is TGTGCCAGCAGTACGGGACAGGGTGCAGAA.

This clone was detected many times. Genes and germline are mouse. The CDR3 goes on 4 residues after the read ends, and that part is filled in from the germline J gene. The chain uses TRBV24 and TRBJ2-7; 9 nucleotides agree with TRBD2. Germline V gives CDR1 KGHTA, CDR2 FRNEEI. There are 13 residues in the CDR3. CDR3 bases read: TGTGCCAGCAGTCTGGACTGGGGGTAT. Protein sequence: CASSLDWGY. The entire CDR3 sequence reads CASSLDWGYEQYF.

This clone was seen more than once but under ten times. All gene names here are mouse names. The CDR3 end lies 4 residues beyond the end of the read and is filled in from the germline J gene. The chain employs TRBV13-2 and TRBJ1-1, with D perhaps matching TRBD1 (5 bases). Germline V CDR1 and CDR2: NNHNN, SYGAGS (reference sequence). The CDR3 is made up of 13 amino acids. Trimming shortened V by 5 bases and J by 1 base, and 9 bases separated the two germline ends. CDR3 protein: CASGSTGNTEVFF. The CDR3 bases that were read are TGTGCCAGCGGCTCAACAGGGAACACA.

Comment on this clone: The genes are named according to mouse. Read coverage stops 4 residues before the CDR3 terminus; the germline J gene supplies the remainder. The V and J genes are TRBV13-2 and TRBJ1-2; 7 bases are a match to TRBD1. Germline values: CDR1 NNHNN, CDR2 SYGAGS (reference sequence). Unmatched junction bases numbered 6, after V lost 0 bases and J lost 4 bases. The CDR3 is made up of 15 amino acids. The CDR3 bases that were read are TGTGCCAGCGGTGATGCGGCAGGGGGAGGCTCC. Protein sequence: CASGDAAGGGS. The complete CDR3 reads CASGDAAGGGSDYTF.

Worth noting for this clone: Genes here carry mouse names. The CDR3 extends 4 residues past the end of the read, so its final part is completed from the germline J gene. The gene calls are TRBV5 and TRBJ2-1; TRBD2 aligns across 12 bases. The CDR3 length is 15 residues. The J segment lost 5 bases and the V segment lost 2 bases, leaving 1 base of the junction unmatched. Germline values: CDR1 LGHNA, CDR2 YNLKQL (reference sequence). CDR3 region: CASSQWTGGDAEQFF. The CDR3 DNA, read in part, is TGTGCCAGCAGCCAATGGACTGGGGGGGATGCT.

Details on this clone: Here the gene names and germline are mouse. The missing CDR3 end, 4 residues past where the read stops, is filled in from the germline J gene. The rearrangement joins TRBV13-3 to TRBJ2-1, with TRBD2 matching 11 bases. The germline gives CDR1 NNHDY, CDR2 SYVADS. The trim removed 3 bases at V and 5 bases at J, leaving 1 base unmatched. The CDR3 extends over 14 amino acids. The CDR3 here is CASSGGLGDAEQFF. Partial CDR3 DNA: TGTGCCAGCAGTGGGGGACTGGGGGATGCT.

This clone was found a few times. Gene names are mouse gene names. The read stops 4 residues short of the end of the CDR3; the missing end is completed from the germline J gene. The rearrangement uses TRBV13-2 and TRBJ2-1, with D perhaps TRBD2 (7 bases). The V end was cut by 0 bases, the J end by 6 bases, with 10 bases between. The CDR3 is 14 amino acids. Germline CDR1 NNHNN, CDR2 SYGAGS (reference sequence). CDR3 DNA, as far as it was read: TGTGCCAGCGGTGATGGGGGGGCGCTTGCT. It is translated as CASGDGGALA. Given in full, the CDR3 is CASGDGGALAEQFF.

This clone was seen a handful of times. The genes are named according to mouse. Read data end 4 residues before the CDR3 end; the end is taken from the germline J gene. The J gene is TRBJ2-7, the V gene TRBV13-3; TRBD2 matches 9 bases. The CDR3 loop spans 16 amino acids. The J segment lost 1 base and the V segment lost 0 bases, leaving 5 bases of the junction unmatched. Germline assignment: CDR1 NNHDY and CDR2 SYVADS. The CDR3 loop is CASSDANWGASYEQYF. Incomplete CDR3 DNA: TGTGCCAGCAGTGATGCAAACTGGGGGGCGTCCTAT.

This clone was counted between two and nine times. Genes and germline are mouse. The CDR3 DNA, read in part, is TGTGCCAGCAGTGACTGGGGGTTCTAT. Amino acids: CASSDWGFY. The CDR3, in full, reads CASSDWGFYEQYF. The gene calls are TRBV13-3 and TRBJ2-7; 7 bases line up with TRBD2. The CDR3 end falls 4 residues outside the read, so it is completed with the germline J gene. The CDR3 is 13 residues long. V lost 2 bases to trimming and J lost 3 bases; unmatched junction nucleotides: 2. Germline-derived CDR1 and CDR2 are NNHDY and SYVADS.

This clone appeared a few times. Mouse gene names apply. The CDR3 extends 4 residues past the end of the read, so its final part is completed from the germline J gene. The J gene is TRBJ2-4, the V gene TRBV19, with 10 bases lining up with TRBD2. V lost 5 bases to trimming and J lost 0 bases; unmatched junction nucleotides: 3. CDR1 and CDR2 from the germline V gene are FNHDT and SITEND (reference sequence). The CDR3 spans 15 residues. The covered CDR3 bases are TGTGCCAGCAGACTGGGGGGGACGAGTCAAAAC. Its protein product is CASRLGGTSQN. The entire CDR3 reads CASRLGGTSQNTLYF.

Regarding this clone: Genes and germline are mouse. The read ends 4 residues early relative to the CDR3; the germline J gene fills the gap. The chain combines TRBV2 with TRBJ1-1; D is possibly TRBD1 (6 bases). V lost 4 bases to trimming and J lost 3 bases, with 6 bases between them. The germline V gene has CDR1 LGHNA and CDR2 YSYQKL. This CDR3 spans 12 amino acids. The covered CDR3 bases are TGTGCCAGCAGCCCAGGGGACACA. This sequence encodes CASSPGDT. The whole CDR3 is CASSPGDTEVFF.

This clone was seen a few times. The genes and germline here are from mouse. Read coverage stops 3 residues before the CDR3 terminus; the germline J gene supplies the remainder. This chain joins TRBV19 and TRBJ1-6; TRBD1 matches at 9 bases. TRBJ1-6 is reported as an ORF; its role is uncertain. The ends lost 5 bases at V and 6 bases at J; junction bases unmatched: 6. This CDR3 is built from 15 residues. The germline CDR1 and CDR2 sequences are FNHDT and SITEND (reference sequence). This CDR3 is CASRIQGAGNSPLYF. Incomplete CDR3 DNA: TGTGCCAGCAGGATACAGGGGGCCGGTAATTCGCCC.

For this clone: The genes and germline here are from mouse. The read halts 4 residues ahead of the CDR3 end, with the missing end drawn from the germline J gene. This sequence joins TRBV19 and TRBJ2-7; 9 bases line up with TRBD1. The CDR3 covers 13 residues. Per the germline V gene, CDR1 is FNHDT and CDR2 is SITEND (reference sequence). The CDR3 is CASSRDRVDEQYF. The CDR3 DNA, read in part, is TGTGCCAGCAGTAGGGACAGGGTGGAT.

Many counts were recorded for this clone. The germline and genes are mouse ones. The CDR3 here is CASSDAFFQDTQYF. The part of the CDR3 DNA that was read is TGTGCCAGCAGTGATGCTTTTTTCCAAGAC. The chain couples TRBV13-1 to TRBJ2-5, with D unclear. The CDR3 end is not reached by the read, which stops 4 residues before it; the germline J gene fills it in. V lost 0 bases and J 2 bases, leaving 7 bases between the germline ends. Germline values: CDR1 NSHNY, CDR2 SYGAGN. The CDR3 runs to 14 residues.